These T cell receptor beta chains were read from a single sample in a study of Ad26.COV2.S vaccination and SARS-CoV-2 variants. Sequenced by immunoSEQ multiplex PCR; TCRdb stores in-frame clones only, minus some. The table includes 410,000 or so clones, over 80% detected once. This sample comprised peripheral blood, obtained in a trial of Ad26.COV2.S vaccine versus placebo. The receptors were sampled from a person between 18 and 60 years old who received the Ad26.COV2.S COVID-19 vaccine or a placebo. Both conserved end residues are part of each CDR3. D genes are given only for firm matches. Size tells how often a clone was seen (once, few, many) or the class of an expanded clone, and some rows leave it out.

clone_size	d_call	v_call	j_call	cdr3_aa	cdr3_nt
NA	NA	TRBV7-2	TRBJ2-1	CASSLDGSSYNEQFF	TGTGCCAGCAGCTTAGATGGCAGCTCCTACAATGAGCAGTTCTTC
NA	NA	TRBV19	TRBJ2-1	CASSPTLIYNEQFF	TGTGCCAGTAGTCCGACCCTTATCTACAATGAGCAGTTCTTC
NA	NA	TRBV16	TRBJ2-2	CASSQSGAGELFF	TGTGCCAGCAGCCAATCTGGGGCCGGGGAGCTGTTTTTT
once	TRBD1	TRBV6-5	TRBJ2-7	CASSYGTGLTLYEQYF	TGTGCCAGCAGTTACGGGACAGGGCTAACCCTATACGAGCAGTACTTC
NA	NA	TRBV7-9	TRBJ1-5	CASSLTGLDQPQHF	TGTGCCAGCAGCTTGACAGGCTTGGATCAGCCCCAGCATTTT
NA	NA	TRBV6-6	TRBJ1-5	CASSYYSAGSNQPQHF	TGTGCCAGCAGCTATTACTCCGCAGGTAGCAATCAGCCCCAGCATTTT
NA	NA	TRBV4-3	TRBJ1-1	CASSQGTLRGWNTEAFF	TGCGCCAGCAGCCAAGGTACCCTCCGGGGCTGGAACACTGAAGCTTTCTTT
NA	NA	TRBV5-1	TRBJ2-1	CASSWGVSMIEQFF	TGCGCCAGCAGCTGGGGGGTCTCGATGATTGAGCAGTTCTTC
NA	TRBD1	TRBV7-9	TRBJ2-1	CASSFTRDRGFSNEQFF	TGTGCCAGCAGCTTTACACGGGACAGGGGTTTCTCCAATGAGCAGTTCTTC
NA	TRBD1	TRBV6-5	TRBJ2-7	CASRPDRGVYEQYF	TGTGCCAGCAGACCCGACAGGGGGGTCTACGAGCAGTACTTC
NA	TRBD1	TRBV28	TRBJ1-1	CASNRGWGNTEAFF	TGTGCCAGCAACAGGGGTTGGGGGAACACTGAAGCTTTCTTT
NA	NA	TRBV6-5	TRBJ1-1	CASGEYRANTEAFF	TGTGCCAGCGGGGAGTACAGGGCGAACACTGAAGCTTTCTTT
NA	NA	TRBV25-1	TRBJ2-1	CASSEFSGGGHLYNEQFF	TGTGCCAGCAGTGAATTTAGTGGGGGGGGCCATCTATACAATGAGCAGTTCTTC
NA	NA	TRBV28	TRBJ1-2	CASSYGQNYGYTF	TGTGCCAGCAGCTACGGACAGAACTATGGCTACACCTTC
once	NA	TRBV9	TRBJ1-1	CASSVGQPGTEAFF	TGTGCCAGCAGCGTAGGACAGCCAGGCACTGAAGCTTTCTTT
NA	NA	TRBV19	TRBJ1-5	CASNDWGLQPQHF	TGTGCCAGTAACGATTGGGGACTGCAGCCCCAGCATTTT
few	TRBD1	TRBV27	TRBJ2-7	CASSLTGQGAYEQYF	TGTGCCAGCAGTTTGACGGGACAGGGGGCTTACGAGCAGTACTTC
once	NA	TRBV7-9	TRBJ1-2	CASSLVGAGDGYTF	TGTGCCAGCAGCTTAGTTGGGGCAGGGGATGGCTACACCTTC
NA	NA	TRBV28	TRBJ1-5	CASSSGRFGQPQHF	TGTGCCAGCAGTTCGGGCAGGTTCGGTCAGCCCCAGCATTTT
NA	NA	TRBV6-2/TRBV6-3	TRBJ1-1	CASSYYRSEAFF	TGTGCCAGCAGTTACTATCGCAGTGAAGCTTTCTTT
NA	NA	TRBV7-8	TRBJ1-4	CASSLRPLIGSQGKLFF	TGTGCCAGCAGCTTAAGGCCGCTTATCGGGTCCCAGGGGAAACTGTTTTTT
NA	NA	TRBV2	TRBJ2-7	CASTTDAYEQYF	TGTGCCAGCACTACTGACGCGTACGAGCAGTACTTC
once	TRBD1	TRBV11-2	TRBJ2-5	CASSLSAGGETQYF	TGTGCCAGCAGCTTATCGGCAGGGGGTGAGACCCAGTACTTC
NA	NA	TRBV5-1	TRBJ1-4	CASSAWTDPNEKLFF	TGCGCCAGCAGCGCCTGGACAGACCCTAATGAAAAACTGTTTTTT
NA	NA	TRBV9	TRBJ2-1	CASSTTRQLLHNEQFF	TGTGCCAGCAGCACCACTAGACAGTTACTTCACAATGAGCAGTTCTTC
once	TRBD2	TRBV9	TRBJ2-3	CASSLLAGERTDTQYF	TGTGCCAGCAGCCTGCTAGCGGGAGAGCGCACAGATACGCAGTATTTT
NA	NA	TRBV18	TRBJ2-1	CASSPGSYNEQFF	TGTGCCAGCTCACCGGGCAGCTACAATGAGCAGTTCTTC
NA	NA	TRBV20-1	TRBJ2-5	CSAPDRETQYF	TGCAGTGCACCGGACAGAGAGACCCAGTACTTC
NA	TRBD1	TRBV7-2	TRBJ2-4	CASSLAGTGANIQYF	TGTGCCAGCAGCTTAGCAGGGACAGGGGCAAACATTCAGTACTTC
NA	NA	TRBV9	TRBJ2-1	CASSADQNHINEQFF	TGTGCCAGCAGCGCGGACCAAAACCATATCAATGAGCAGTTCTTC
NA	NA	TRBV21-1	TRBJ2-7	CASSSPTEDTYEQYF	TGTGCCAGCAGCAGCCCGACGGAGGACACCTACGAGCAGTACTTC